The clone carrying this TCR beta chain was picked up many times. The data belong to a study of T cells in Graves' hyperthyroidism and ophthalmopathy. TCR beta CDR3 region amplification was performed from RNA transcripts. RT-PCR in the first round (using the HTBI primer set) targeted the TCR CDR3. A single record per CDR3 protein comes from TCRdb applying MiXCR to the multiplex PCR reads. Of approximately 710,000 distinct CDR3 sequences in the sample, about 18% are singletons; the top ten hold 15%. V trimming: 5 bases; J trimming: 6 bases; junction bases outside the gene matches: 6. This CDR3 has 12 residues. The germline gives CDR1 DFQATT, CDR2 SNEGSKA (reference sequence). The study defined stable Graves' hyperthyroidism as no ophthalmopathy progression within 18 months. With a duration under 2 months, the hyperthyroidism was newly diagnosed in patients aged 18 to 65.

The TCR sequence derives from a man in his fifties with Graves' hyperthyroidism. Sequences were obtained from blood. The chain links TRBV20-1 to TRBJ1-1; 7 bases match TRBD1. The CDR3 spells CSADRDRSEAFF. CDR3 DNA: TGCAGTGCTGACCGGGACAGATCTGAAGCTTTCTTT.